The 5 T cell receptor beta chains below all came from one sample that was sequenced in a study of regulatory T cells in long-lasting Graves disease. The sample's time point: newly diagnosed GD, antithyroid drugs for less than 3 months. Extracted RNA from PBMCs served as the source of the TCR library. CDR3-region Arm-PCR and iRepertoire HTBI primers produced the TCR beta libraries. TCRdb re-analysed the multiplex PCR reads in MiXCR, keeping a single row per CDR3 protein. This table holds fewer than 500,000 distinct CDR3 sequences, about 16% found once. In addition, the sample was reused for a study of T cells in Graves' hyperthyroidism and ophthalmopathy.

The source material was peripheral blood mononuclear cells (PBMCs), sampled at new diagnosis, from a patient treated with antithyroid drugs. The origin of the receptors is a middle-aged man with Graves disease.

This clonotype was seen just once. The V gene is TRBV2, the J gene TRBJ1-5; D gene uncertain. The CDR3 runs 14 residues. Germline CDR1 SNHLY, CDR2 FYNNEI. Trimming took off 1 base at V and 7 bases at J, with 11 bases between the two ends. This CDR3 reads CASSEVKGEQPQHF. The DNA for the CDR3 is TGTGCCAGCAGTGAAGTCAAGGGAGAACAGCCCCAGCATTTT.

This clonotype has at least ten counts. The rearrangement joins TRBV5-1 to TRBJ1-1; maybe TRBD1 (6 bases). V was shortened by 4 bases and J by 3 bases, with 13 bases between the two germline ends. The CDR3 consists of 14 residues. Germline V gives CDR1 SGHRS, CDR2 YFSETQ. The CDR3 loop reads CASSKGQSDTEAFF. CDR3 DNA: TGCGCCAGCAGCAAAGGACAGTCGGACACTGAAGCTTTCTTT.

This clonotype was counted many times. The rearrangement links TRBV20-1 to TRBJ2-7; 11 nucleotides agree with TRBD2. Per germline, CDR1 DFQATT and CDR2 SNEGSKA (reference sequence). Trimming took 5 bases from V and 6 from J; bases not matched to a gene: 6. The CDR3 spans 13 residues. DNA of the CDR3: TGCAGTGCTCCAGCACTAGCGGGAGTCGAGCAGTACTTC. This sequence encodes CSAPALAGVEQYF.

The chain couples TRBV7-9 to TRBJ1-4, with TRBD1 as a possible D gene (6 bases). The CDR3 loop spans 16 amino acids. CDR1 is SEHNR and CDR2 is FQNEAQ in the germline V gene (reference sequence). V lost 5 bases and J lost 0, with 13 bases in between. CDR3 residues: CASSKKQGPTNEKLFF. CDR3 DNA sequence: TGTGCCAGCAGCAAAAAACAGGGACCAACTAATGAAAAACTGTTTTTT.

This clonotype has a count of ten or more. The chain is built from TRBV5-1 and TRBJ2-2, with a weak D call TRBD1 (5 bases). The CDR3 covers 16 residues. Germline V CDR1 and CDR2: SGHRS, YFSETQ. V lost 0 bases, J lost 6 bases, and 15 bases lay in between. The CDR3 nucleotides read TGCGCCAGCAGCTTGGCACAAGGGGCGAGCTCCGGGGAGCTGTTTTTT. Translating it yields CASSLAQGASSGELFF.